Listed below are T cell receptor beta chains from one sample, sequenced in a study of cytomegalovirus exposure and HLA in healthy donors. Some clones are missing from TCRdb's copy, which holds only in-frame ones; the method was immunoSEQ multiplex PCR. This repertoire shows under 250,000 clones, roughly 91% found once; its top ten account for 1.5% to 2%. Sequenced input: PBMCs. Receptor source: a woman under 30 in good health and CMV-seropositive. Each CDR3 is given with its conserved first and last residue. D genes are given only for firm matches. Size values are once, few and many counts, or a class for expanded clones, and some rows have none.

cdr3_aa: CASSGDRGTQYF; cdr3_nt: TGTGCCAGCAGCGGAGACCGGGGGACCCAGTACTTC; j_call: TRBJ2-5; d_call: NA; v_call: TRBV2; clone_size: NA
cdr3_aa: CASSGDRGHSRSNEQFF; cdr3_nt: TGTGCCAGCAGCGGAGACAGGGGGCACTCCCGGAGCAATGAGCAGTTCTTC; j_call: TRBJ2-1; d_call: TRBD1; v_call: TRBV7-6; clone_size: NA
cdr3_aa: CASSSRRQTYEQYF; cdr3_nt: TGTGCCAGCAGTTCCCGGAGACAGACCTACGAGCAGTACTTC; j_call: TRBJ2-7; d_call: NA; v_call: TRBV6-5; clone_size: NA
cdr3_aa: CASSSQIRTGTSEQFF; cdr3_nt: TGTGCCAGCAGTTCCCAGATAAGGACAGGGACCAGTGAGCAGTTCTTC; j_call: TRBJ2-1; d_call: TRBD1; v_call: TRBV28; clone_size: NA
cdr3_aa: CASSLGTRTGELFF; cdr3_nt: TGTGCCAGCAGCTTGGGCACCCGGACCGGGGAGCTGTTTTTT; j_call: TRBJ2-2; d_call: NA; v_call: TRBV5-6; clone_size: NA
cdr3_aa: CASSVDGTKYNEQFF; cdr3_nt: TGTGCCAGCAGCGTAGATGGGACAAAATACAATGAGCAGTTCTTC; j_call: TRBJ2-1; d_call: NA; v_call: TRBV9; clone_size: once
cdr3_aa: CSVTGYGYTF; cdr3_nt: TGCAGCGTTACAGGCTATGGCTACACCTTC; j_call: TRBJ1-2; d_call: NA; v_call: TRBV29-1; clone_size: once
cdr3_aa: CASSLSHRGSTDTQYF; cdr3_nt: TGCGCCAGCAGCTTATCTCATCGGGGGAGCACAGATACGCAGTATTTT; j_call: TRBJ2-3; d_call: NA; v_call: TRBV5-1; clone_size: NA
cdr3_aa: CASSSRGRVQEQYF; cdr3_nt: TGCGCCAGCAGCTCGCGCGGGAGAGTGCAAGAGCAGTACTTC; j_call: TRBJ2-7; d_call: TRBD2; v_call: TRBV5-1; clone_size: NA
cdr3_aa: CASSLGTGRVEQYF; cdr3_nt: TGTGCCAGCAGCTTGGGGACAGGGAGGGTCGAGCAGTACTTC; j_call: TRBJ2-7; d_call: NA; v_call: TRBV5-5; clone_size: NA
cdr3_aa: CASRWTAFVVGQETQYF; cdr3_nt: TGTGCCAGCCGCTGGACAGCCTTTGTAGTGGGACAAGAGACCCAGTACTTC; j_call: TRBJ2-5; d_call: NA; v_call: TRBV28; clone_size: NA
cdr3_aa: CASSYRTGGGEQFF; cdr3_nt: TGTGCCAGCAGCTATCGGACAGGGGGCGGTGAGCAGTTCTTC; j_call: TRBJ2-1; d_call: TRBD1; v_call: TRBV7-6; clone_size: NA
cdr3_aa: CASRDYQETQYF; cdr3_nt: TGTGCCAGCCGGGACTACCAAGAGACCCAGTACTTC; j_call: TRBJ2-5; d_call: NA; v_call: TRBV2; clone_size: few
cdr3_aa: CASSTGTKTIYEQYF; cdr3_nt: TGTGCCAGCAGTACAGGGACTAAAACTATCTACGAGCAGTACTTC; j_call: TRBJ2-7; d_call: NA; v_call: TRBV25-1; clone_size: NA
cdr3_aa: CSVEVTSAYEQYF; cdr3_nt: TGCAGCGTTGAAGTGACTAGCGCCTACGAGCAGTACTTC; j_call: TRBJ2-7; d_call: TRBD2; v_call: TRBV29-1; clone_size: once
cdr3_aa: CASSESTGDEQYF; cdr3_nt: TGCGCCAGCAGTGAGTCCACAGGGGACGAGCAGTACTTC; j_call: TRBJ2-7; d_call: TRBD1; v_call: TRBV10-1; clone_size: NA
cdr3_aa: CASRQGAYEQYF; cdr3_nt: TGTGCCAGCAGACAGGGGGCCTACGAGCAGTACTTC; j_call: TRBJ2-7; d_call: TRBD1; v_call: TRBV27; clone_size: NA
cdr3_aa: CAWTGGNYGYTF; cdr3_nt: TGTGCCTGGACCGGAGGTAACTATGGCTACACCTTC; j_call: TRBJ1-2; d_call: NA; v_call: TRBV30; clone_size: NA
cdr3_aa: CASSQGTRETDTQYF; cdr3_nt: TGTGCCAGCAGCCAGGGGACTCGAGAGACTGATACGCAGTATTTT; j_call: TRBJ2-3; d_call: NA; v_call: TRBV14; clone_size: NA
cdr3_aa: CSVEGPILSSYNEQFF; cdr3_nt: TGCAGCGTTGAGGGCCCAATTCTGAGCTCCTACAATGAGCAGTTCTTC; j_call: TRBJ2-1; d_call: NA; v_call: TRBV29-1; clone_size: NA
cdr3_aa: CASSQERGATEQYF; cdr3_nt: TGCGCCAGCAGTCAAGAGCGGGGGGCTACCGAGCAGTACTTC; j_call: TRBJ2-7; d_call: TRBD2; v_call: TRBV23-1; clone_size: NA
cdr3_aa: CASSVAGGASGNTIYF; cdr3_nt: TGTGCCAGCAGCGTTGCAGGGGGCGCATCTGGAAACACCATATATTTT; j_call: TRBJ1-3; d_call: TRBD1; v_call: TRBV9; clone_size: NA
cdr3_aa: CASSFRVPSTDTQYF; cdr3_nt: TGTGCCAGTAGTTTCCGGGTTCCTAGCACAGATACGCAGTATTTT; j_call: TRBJ2-3; d_call: NA; v_call: TRBV19; clone_size: NA